Listed below are T cell receptor beta chains from one sample, sequenced in a study of blood T cell repertoires in COVID-19. This table comes from immunoSEQ multiplex PCR, and its TCRdb copy is limited to in-frame clones, with some not included. This repertoire shows roughly 430,000 clones, roughly 86% found once; its top ten account for roughly 1.9%. Sequenced input: PBMCs or T cells enriched from blood (not recorded which). Receptors originate from a woman aged 40 to 50 with acute COVID-19. CDR3s include the opening cysteine and the closing phenylalanine or tryptophan. D genes are given only for firm matches. A clone size is listed for some rows: how often the clone was seen (once, few, many), or a class if it is expanded.

>TRBJ1-4|TRBV5-4|-|-
TGTGCCAGCAGCTTGGACAGGCAAAGTGAAAAACTGTTTTTT
CASSLDRQSEKLFF
>TRBJ1-4|TRBV19|-|TRBD1
TGTGCCAGTAGTAGGACCGGGACAGGGGATGAAAAACTGTTTTTT
CASSRTGTGDEKLFF
>TRBJ1-1|TRBV24-1|once|-
TGTGCCACCAGTGATAGCCCCCGGGGAGAAGCTTTCTTT
CATSDSPRGEAFF
>TRBJ2-2|TRBV24-1|-|TRBD1
TGTGCCACCAGTGATTCCGGGACAGGGGCTTCCGGGGAGCTGTTTTTT
CATSDSGTGASGELFF
>TRBJ1-5|TRBV7-9|few|-
TGTGCCAGCAGCTTAGTTTTATCGGGGATTAGCAATCAGCCCCAGCATTTT
CASSLVLSGISNQPQHF
>TRBJ2-5|TRBV6-5|-|TRBD1
TGTGCCAGCAGTTACCGGGACAGGGGATGGGAGACCCAGTACTTC
CASSYRDRGWETQYF
>TRBJ2-2|TRBV9|-|-
TGTGCCAGCACTCGGAGAGACACCGGGGAGCTGTTTTTT
CASTRRDTGELFF
>TRBJ2-4|TRBV3-1/TRBV3-2|once|-
TGTGCCAGCAGCCAAGTCGGGAGTTTCCGAACGGCCAAAAACATTCAGTACTTC
CASSQVGSFRTAKNIQYF
>TRBJ1-4|TRBV13|-|TRBD1
TGTGCCAGCAGCTTCGGACAGGGGCCGGGTCCCGATGAAAAACTGTTTTTT
CASSFGQGPGPDEKLFF
>TRBJ1-5|TRBV5-6|once|TRBD1
TGTGCCAGCAGCAAAGGGACAGGGACCGCAAGCAATCAGCCCCAGCATTTT
CASSKGTGTASNQPQHF
>TRBJ2-3|TRBV7-2|-|TRBD2
TGTGCCAGCAGACTCGGCGGGGGGGCCCCAGATACGCAGTATTTT
CASRLGGGAPDTQYF
>TRBJ2-7|TRBV7-9|-|-
TGTGCCAGCAGCTCGACAGGATTTCCAACAGGCGAGCAGTACTTC
CASSSTGFPTGEQYF
>TRBJ1-2|TRBV27|-|-
TGTGCCAGCAGCCAGGGGCCTTTCTATGGCTACACCTTC
CASSQGPFYGYTF
>TRBJ2-5|TRBV2|-|-
TGTGCCAGCAGAGAAATTGGAGGTCCCCAAGAGACCCAGTACTTC
CASREIGGPQETQYF